Included here is one TCR beta chain sequence, with context. The sample belongs to a study of T cells in Graves' hyperthyroidism and ophthalmopathy. Trimming removed 2 bases at V and 0 bases at J, with 8 bases between. Germline V gene lookup returns CDR1 SGHTA and CDR2 FQGNSA. The length of the CDR3 is 15 residues. Amplified regions were TCR beta CDR3 sequences from RNA transcripts. The HTBI primer set served for first-round RT-PCR of the TCR CDR3. A single record per CDR3 protein comes from TCRdb applying MiXCR to the multiplex PCR reads. The sample includes 450,000 to 650,000 distinct CDR3 sequences, approximately 14% of them seen just once.

Source material: blood. The receptor was derived from a woman aged 18 to 35 with Graves' ophthalmopathy. The chain combines TRBV7-2 with TRBJ1-3; D is undetermined. CDR3 bases: TGTGCCAGCAGCTTACAGCCAAGCTCTGGAAACACCATATATTTT. Translated, it gives CASSLQPSSGNTIYF.